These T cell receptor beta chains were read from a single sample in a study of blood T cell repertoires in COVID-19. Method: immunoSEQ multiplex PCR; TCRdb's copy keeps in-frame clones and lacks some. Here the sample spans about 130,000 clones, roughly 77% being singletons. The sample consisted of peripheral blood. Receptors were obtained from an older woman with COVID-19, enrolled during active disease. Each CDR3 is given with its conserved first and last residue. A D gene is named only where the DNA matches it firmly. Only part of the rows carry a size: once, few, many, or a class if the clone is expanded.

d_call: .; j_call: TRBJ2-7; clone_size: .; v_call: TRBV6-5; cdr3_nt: TGTGCCAGCACTAGGCAGGGTAGCTCCTACGAGCAGTACTTC; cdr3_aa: CASTRQGSSYEQYF
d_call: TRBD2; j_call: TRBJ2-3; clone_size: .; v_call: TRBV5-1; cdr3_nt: TGCGCCAGCAGCTTAGGCGGGGGAAAAGATACGCAGTATTTT; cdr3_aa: CASSLGGGKDTQYF
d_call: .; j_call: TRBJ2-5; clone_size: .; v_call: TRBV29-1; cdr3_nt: TGCGGTTCGATGGGCGGGGAAGGATCAGAAGCCGGCCAAGAGACCCAGTACTTC; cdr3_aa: CGSMGGEGSEAGQETQYF
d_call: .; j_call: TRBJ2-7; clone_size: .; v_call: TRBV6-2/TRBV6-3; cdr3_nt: TGTGCCAGCAGTTACGCACACAACTACGAGCAGTACTTC; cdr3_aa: CASSYAHNYEQYF
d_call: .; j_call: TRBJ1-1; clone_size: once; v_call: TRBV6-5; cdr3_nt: TGTGCCAGCAGTTCCTCCATGAACACTGAAGCTTTCTTT; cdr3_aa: CASSSSMNTEAFF
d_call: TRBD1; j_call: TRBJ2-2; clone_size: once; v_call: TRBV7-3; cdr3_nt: TGTGCCACATCACCCGGCGGACAGGGGGCAGGAACCGGGGAGCTGTTTTTT; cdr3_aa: CATSPGGQGAGTGELFF
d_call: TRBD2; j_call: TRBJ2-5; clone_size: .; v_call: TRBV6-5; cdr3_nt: TGTGCCAGCAGTCCTTACTCGGGGGGACAAGAGACCCAGTACTTC; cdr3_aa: CASSPYSGGQETQYF
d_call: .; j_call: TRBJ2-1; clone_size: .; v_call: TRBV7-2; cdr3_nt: TGTGCCAGCAGCTTTAGAAATTACAATGAGCAGTTCTTC; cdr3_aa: CASSFRNYNEQFF
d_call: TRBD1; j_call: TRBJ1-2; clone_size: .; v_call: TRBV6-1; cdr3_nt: TGTGCCAGCAGTGAAGCTTGGACAGGGAAGTATGGCTACACCTTC; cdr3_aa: CASSEAWTGKYGYTF
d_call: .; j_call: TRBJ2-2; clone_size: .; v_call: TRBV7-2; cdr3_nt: TGTGCCAGCAGCCTCCTCACCGGGGAGCTGTTTTTT; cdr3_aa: CASSLLTGELFF
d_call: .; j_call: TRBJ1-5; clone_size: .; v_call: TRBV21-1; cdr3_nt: TGTGCCAGCAGCGACTCACAGGGTGGGAATGAAGGCAATCAGCCCCAGCATTTT; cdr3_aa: CASSDSQGGNEGNQPQHF
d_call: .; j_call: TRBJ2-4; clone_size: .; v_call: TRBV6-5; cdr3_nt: TGTGCCAGCAGTTACTCGACAGGAGCCAAAAACATTCAGTACTTC; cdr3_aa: CASSYSTGAKNIQYF
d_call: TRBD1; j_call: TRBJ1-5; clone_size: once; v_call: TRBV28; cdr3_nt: TGTGCCAGCACAACGACAGGGGCTGGGGGCAATCAGCCCCAGCATTTT; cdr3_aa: CASTTTGAGGNQPQHF
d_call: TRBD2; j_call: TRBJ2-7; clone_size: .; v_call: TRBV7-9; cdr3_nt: TGTGCCAGCAGCTTAATTCTAGCGGGGAACGAGCAGTACTTC; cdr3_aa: CASSLILAGNEQYF
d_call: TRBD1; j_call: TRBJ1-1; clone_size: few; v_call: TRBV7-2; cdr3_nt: TGTGCCAGCAGGGTGCAGGGGGCCACTGAAGCTTTCTTT; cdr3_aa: CASRVQGATEAFF
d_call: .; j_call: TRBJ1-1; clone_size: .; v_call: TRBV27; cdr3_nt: TGTGCCAGCAGTGGTCGCAGTTCCACTGAAGCTTTCTTT; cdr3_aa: CASSGRSSTEAFF
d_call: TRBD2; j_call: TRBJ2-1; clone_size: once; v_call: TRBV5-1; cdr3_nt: TGCGCCAGCAGTAGACTAGCGGGGGTAAGCTCCTACAATGAGCAGTTCTTC; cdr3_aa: CASSRLAGVSSYNEQFF
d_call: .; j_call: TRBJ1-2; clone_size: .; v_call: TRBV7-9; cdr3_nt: TGTGCCAGCAGCCTGACTGGGATTACAGGTGGCTACACCTTC; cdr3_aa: CASSLTGITGGYTF
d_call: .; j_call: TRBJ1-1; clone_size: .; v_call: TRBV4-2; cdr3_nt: TGTGCCAGCAGCCAAGGAACCCCGCAGGGAGAAGCTTTCTTT; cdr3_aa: CASSQGTPQGEAFF
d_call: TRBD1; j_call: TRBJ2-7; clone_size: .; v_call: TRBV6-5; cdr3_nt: TGTGCCAGCAGTCGACCCGGGACAGGGGTGTACGAGCAGTACTTC; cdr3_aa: CASSRPGTGVYEQYF